The T cell receptor beta chain described here comes from a study of siplizumab effects on memory and regulatory T cells. For this clone: The antigen is unknown.

Cells that made up the mixed lymphocyte reaction were cocultured at 37°C for about 6 days. Clones were sequenced by immunoSEQ multiplex PCR, and TCRdb holds only the in-frame ones, with some missing. Of about 12,000 clones listed, about 40% are singletons. Germline CDR1 and CDR2: GTSNPN and SVGIG (reference sequence). The CDR3 spans 13 residues. Trimming shortened V by 1 base and J by 2 bases, and 9 bases separated the two germline ends. The chain has TRBV30 and TRBJ2-7; possible D gene TRBD2, 6 bases. This TCR was sampled from a human donor in good health; the cells came from an allogeneic mixed lymphocyte reaction. The sample was CFSE-low (dividing) CD8+ T cells sorted from an allogeneic mixed lymphocyte reaction. The CDR3 region has the DNA TGTGCCTGGAGTGAGGGCGGGACCTACGAGCAGTACTTC. It is translated as CAWSEGGTYEQYF.